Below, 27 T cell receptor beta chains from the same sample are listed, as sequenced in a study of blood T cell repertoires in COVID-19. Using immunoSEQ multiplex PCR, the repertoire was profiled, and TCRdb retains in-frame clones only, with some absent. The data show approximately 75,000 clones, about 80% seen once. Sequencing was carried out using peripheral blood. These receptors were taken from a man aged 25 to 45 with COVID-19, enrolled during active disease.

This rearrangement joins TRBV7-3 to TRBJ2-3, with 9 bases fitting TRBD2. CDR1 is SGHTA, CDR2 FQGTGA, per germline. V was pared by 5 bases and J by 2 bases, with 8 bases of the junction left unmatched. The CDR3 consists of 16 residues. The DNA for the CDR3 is TGTGCCAGCAGCCTCTCTAGCGGGGCCGTCACAGATACGCAGTATTTT. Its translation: CASSLSSGAVTDTQYF.

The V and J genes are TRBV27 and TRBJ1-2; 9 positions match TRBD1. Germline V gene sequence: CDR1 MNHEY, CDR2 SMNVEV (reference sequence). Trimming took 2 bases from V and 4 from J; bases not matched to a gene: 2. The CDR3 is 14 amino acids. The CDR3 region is CASSLKGQGYGYTF. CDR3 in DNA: TGTGCCAGCAGTTTAAAGGGACAGGGCTATGGCTACACCTTC.

CDR3 DNA: TGTGCCAGCAGGGGACTAGCGGGAGAGAGGAACATTCAGTACTTC. Its translation: CASRGLAGERNIQYF. J is TRBJ2-4 and V is TRBV6-5; 14 bases line up with TRBD2. J lost 7 bases, V lost 6 bases, and 5 bases had no gene match. Germline V gene data show CDR1 as MNHEY and CDR2 as SVGAGI. The length of the CDR3 is 15 residues.

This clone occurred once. In DNA, the CDR3 is TGTGCCAGCAGCCCCGGGACTAGCGGCTACGAGCAGTACTTC. Amino acids: CASSPGTSGYEQYF. The chain joins TRBV7-3 to TRBJ2-7, with TRBD2 matching 11 bases. The CDR3 is made up of 14 amino acids. V trimming: 5 bases; J trimming: 3 bases; junction bases outside the gene matches: 3. The V gene's germline CDR1 is SGHTA and CDR2 FQGTGA.

The CDR3 region is CASKGTSGDTQYF. CDR3 DNA: TGTGCCAGCAAAGGGACTAGCGGAGATACGCAGTATTTT. The chain uses TRBV2 and TRBJ2-3, with 11 bases aligning to TRBD2. From germline, CDR1 is SNHLY and CDR2 FYNNEI. This CDR3 contains 13 residues. V was clipped by 7 bases and J by 5 bases; unmatched bases: 2.

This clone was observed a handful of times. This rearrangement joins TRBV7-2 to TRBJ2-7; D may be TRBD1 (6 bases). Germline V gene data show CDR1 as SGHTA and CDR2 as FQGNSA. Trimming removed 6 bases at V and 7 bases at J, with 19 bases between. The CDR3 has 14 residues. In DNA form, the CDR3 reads TGTGCCAGCAGACTCCACAGGGTCACGGGGGAGCAGTACTTC. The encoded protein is CASRLHRVTGEQYF.

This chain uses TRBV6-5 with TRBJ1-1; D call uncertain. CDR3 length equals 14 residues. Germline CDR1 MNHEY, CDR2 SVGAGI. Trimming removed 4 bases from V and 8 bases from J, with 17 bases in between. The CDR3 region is CASSLEDRIREAFF. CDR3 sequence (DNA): TGTGCCAGCAGTTTGGAAGACCGTATCAGGGAAGCTTTCTTT.

CDR3 in amino acids: CASSESGQGAGKLFF. CDR3 DNA: TGTGCCAGCAGCGAATCGGGACAGGGGGCCGGAAAACTGTTTTTT. This sequence joins TRBV4-2 and TRBJ1-4; 12 bases map to TRBD1. Per the germline V gene, CDR1 is LGHNA and CDR2 is YNFKEQ. Losses at the gene ends were 5 bases for V and 10 bases for J; bases not matched to a gene: 8. The CDR3 length is 15 residues.

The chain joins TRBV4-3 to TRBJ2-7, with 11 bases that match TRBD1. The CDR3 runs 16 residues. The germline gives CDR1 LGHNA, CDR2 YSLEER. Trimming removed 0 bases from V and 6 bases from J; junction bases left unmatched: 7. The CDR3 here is CASSQDSRGQGVEQYF. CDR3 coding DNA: TGCGCCAGCAGCCAAGATAGTCGGGGACAGGGGGTCGAGCAGTACTTC.

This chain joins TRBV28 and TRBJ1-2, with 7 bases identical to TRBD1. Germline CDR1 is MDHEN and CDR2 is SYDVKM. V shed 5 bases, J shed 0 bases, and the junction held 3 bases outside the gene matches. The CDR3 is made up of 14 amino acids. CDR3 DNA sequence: TGTGCCAGCAGTCAGGGGGGAGCTAACTATGGCTACACCTTC. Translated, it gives CASSQGGANYGYTF.

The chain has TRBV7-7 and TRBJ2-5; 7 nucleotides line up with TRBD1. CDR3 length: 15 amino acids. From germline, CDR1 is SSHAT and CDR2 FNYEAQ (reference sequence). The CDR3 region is CASGRGTGAGETQYF. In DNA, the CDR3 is TGTGCTTCAGGGCGAGGAACAGGGGCCGGGGAGACCCAGTACTTC.

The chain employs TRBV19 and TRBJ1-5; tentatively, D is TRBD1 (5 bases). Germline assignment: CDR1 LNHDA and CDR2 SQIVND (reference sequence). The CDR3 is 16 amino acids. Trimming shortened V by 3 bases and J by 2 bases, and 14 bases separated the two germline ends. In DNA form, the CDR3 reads TGTGCCAGTAGTATCTACGGTTTACAGGGCAATCAGCCCCAGCATTTT. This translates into CASSIYGLQGNQPQHF. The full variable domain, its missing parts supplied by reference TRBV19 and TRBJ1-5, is DGGITQSPKYLFRKEGQNVTLSCEQNLNHDAMYWYRQDPGQGLRLIYYSQIVNDFQKGDIAEGYSVSREKKESFPLTVTSAQKNPTAFYLCASSIYGLQGNQPQHFGDGTRLSIL.

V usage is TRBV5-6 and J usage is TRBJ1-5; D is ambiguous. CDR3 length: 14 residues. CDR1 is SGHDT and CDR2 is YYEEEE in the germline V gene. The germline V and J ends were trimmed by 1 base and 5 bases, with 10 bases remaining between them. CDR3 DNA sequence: TGTGCCAGCAGCTTGCGGGGTCCCCATCAGCCCCAGCATTTT. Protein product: CASSLRGPHQPQHF.

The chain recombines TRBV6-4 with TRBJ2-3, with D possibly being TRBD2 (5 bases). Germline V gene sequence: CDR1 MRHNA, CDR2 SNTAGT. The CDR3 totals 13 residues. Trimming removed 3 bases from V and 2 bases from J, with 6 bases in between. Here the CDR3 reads CASSERATDTQYF. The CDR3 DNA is TGTGCCAGCAGTGAGAGGGCCACAGATACGCAGTATTTT.

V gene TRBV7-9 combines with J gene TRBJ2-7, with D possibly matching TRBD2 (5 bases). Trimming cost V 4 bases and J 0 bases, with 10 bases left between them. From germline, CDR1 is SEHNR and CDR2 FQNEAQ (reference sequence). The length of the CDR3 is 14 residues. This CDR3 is CASSSPGSSYEQYF. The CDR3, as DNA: TGTGCCAGCAGCTCCCCGGGGAGCTCCTACGAGCAGTACTTC. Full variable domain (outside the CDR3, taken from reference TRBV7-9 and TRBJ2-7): DTGVSQNPRHKITKRGQNVTFRCDPISEHNRLYWYRQTLGQGPEFLTYFQNEAQLEKSRLLSDRFSAERPKGSFSTLEIQRTEQGDSAMYLCASSSPGSSYEQYFGPGTRLTVT.

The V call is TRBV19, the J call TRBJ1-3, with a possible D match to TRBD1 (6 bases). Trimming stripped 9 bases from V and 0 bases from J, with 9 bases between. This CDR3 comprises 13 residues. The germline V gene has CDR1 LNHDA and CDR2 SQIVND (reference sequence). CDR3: CASQQGSGNTIYF. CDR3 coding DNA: TGTGCCAGCCAACAGGGCTCTGGAAACACCATATATTTT.

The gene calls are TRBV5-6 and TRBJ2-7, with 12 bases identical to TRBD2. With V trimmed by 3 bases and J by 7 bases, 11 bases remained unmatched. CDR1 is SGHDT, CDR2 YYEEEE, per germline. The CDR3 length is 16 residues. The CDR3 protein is CASSWATSGRMGEQYF. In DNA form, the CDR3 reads TGTGCCAGCAGCTGGGCGACTAGCGGGAGAATGGGTGAGCAGTACTTC.

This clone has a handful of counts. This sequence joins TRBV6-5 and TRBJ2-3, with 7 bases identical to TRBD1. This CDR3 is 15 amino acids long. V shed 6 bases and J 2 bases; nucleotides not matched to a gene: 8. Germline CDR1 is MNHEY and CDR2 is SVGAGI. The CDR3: CASSPGGSNTDTQYF. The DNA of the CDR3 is TGTGCCAGCAGCCCAGGGGGTAGCAACACAGATACGCAGTATTTT.

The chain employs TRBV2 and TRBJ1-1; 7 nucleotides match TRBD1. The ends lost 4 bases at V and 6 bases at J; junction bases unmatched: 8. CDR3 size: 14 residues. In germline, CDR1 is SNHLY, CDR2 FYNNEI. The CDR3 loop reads CASSGNRGLAEAFF. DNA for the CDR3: TGTGCCAGCAGTGGCAACAGGGGTTTGGCTGAAGCTTTCTTT.

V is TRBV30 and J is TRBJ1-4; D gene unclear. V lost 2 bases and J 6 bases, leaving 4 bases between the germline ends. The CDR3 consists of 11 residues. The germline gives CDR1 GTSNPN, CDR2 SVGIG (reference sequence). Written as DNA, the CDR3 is TGTGCCTGGAGTTTAGATGAAAAACTGTTTTTT. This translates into CAWSLDEKLFF.

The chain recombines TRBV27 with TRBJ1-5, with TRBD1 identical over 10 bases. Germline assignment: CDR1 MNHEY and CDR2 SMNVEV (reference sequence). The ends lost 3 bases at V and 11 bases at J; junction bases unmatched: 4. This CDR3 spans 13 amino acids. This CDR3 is CASSFRDRGAQHF. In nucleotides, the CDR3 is TGTGCCAGCAGTTTCCGGGACAGGGGTGCCCAGCATTTT.

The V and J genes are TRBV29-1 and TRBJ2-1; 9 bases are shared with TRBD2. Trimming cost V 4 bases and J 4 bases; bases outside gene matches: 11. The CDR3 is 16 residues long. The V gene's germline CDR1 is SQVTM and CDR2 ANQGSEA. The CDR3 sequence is CSVAHRGTSNYNEQFF. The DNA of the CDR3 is TGCAGCGTTGCCCATCGGGGGACTAGCAATTACAATGAGCAGTTCTTC.

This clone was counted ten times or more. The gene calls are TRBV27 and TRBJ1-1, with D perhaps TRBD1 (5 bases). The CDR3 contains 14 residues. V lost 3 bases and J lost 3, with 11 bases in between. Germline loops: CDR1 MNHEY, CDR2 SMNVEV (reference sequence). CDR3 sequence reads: CASSFGAGYTEAFF. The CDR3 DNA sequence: TGTGCCAGCAGTTTTGGGGCAGGGTACACTGAAGCTTTCTTT.

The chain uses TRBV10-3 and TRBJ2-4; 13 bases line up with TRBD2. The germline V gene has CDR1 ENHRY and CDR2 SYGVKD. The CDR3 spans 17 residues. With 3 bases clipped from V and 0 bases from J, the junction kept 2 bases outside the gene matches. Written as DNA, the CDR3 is TGTGCCATCAGTGATGGGACTAGCGGGATAGCCAAAAACATTCAGTACTTC. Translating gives CAISDGTSGIAKNIQYF.

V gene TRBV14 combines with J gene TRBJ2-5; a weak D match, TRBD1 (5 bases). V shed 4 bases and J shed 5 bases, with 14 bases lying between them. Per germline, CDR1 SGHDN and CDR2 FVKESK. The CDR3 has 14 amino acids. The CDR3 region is CASSPVGQVETQYF. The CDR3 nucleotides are TGTGCCAGCAGCCCCGTGGGGCAGGTGGAGACCCAGTACTTC.

CDR3 sequence: CATVTWYRAVGNTIYF. CDR3 coding DNA: TGTGCCACCGTGACTTGGTACAGGGCTGTTGGAAACACCATATATTTT. The rearrangement joins TRBV28 to TRBJ1-3; a possible D gene is TRBD1 (6 bases). The CDR3 extends over 16 amino acids. CDR1 is MDHEN and CDR2 is SYDVKM in the germline V gene. Trimming shortened V by 10 bases and J by 3 bases, and 22 bases separated the two germline ends.

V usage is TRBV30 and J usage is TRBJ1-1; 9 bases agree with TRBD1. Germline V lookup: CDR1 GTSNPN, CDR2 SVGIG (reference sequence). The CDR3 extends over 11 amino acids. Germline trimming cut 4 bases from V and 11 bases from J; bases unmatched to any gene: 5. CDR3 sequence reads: CAWKQGAGAFF. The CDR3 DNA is TGTGCCTGGAAACAGGGGGCAGGTGCTTTCTTT.